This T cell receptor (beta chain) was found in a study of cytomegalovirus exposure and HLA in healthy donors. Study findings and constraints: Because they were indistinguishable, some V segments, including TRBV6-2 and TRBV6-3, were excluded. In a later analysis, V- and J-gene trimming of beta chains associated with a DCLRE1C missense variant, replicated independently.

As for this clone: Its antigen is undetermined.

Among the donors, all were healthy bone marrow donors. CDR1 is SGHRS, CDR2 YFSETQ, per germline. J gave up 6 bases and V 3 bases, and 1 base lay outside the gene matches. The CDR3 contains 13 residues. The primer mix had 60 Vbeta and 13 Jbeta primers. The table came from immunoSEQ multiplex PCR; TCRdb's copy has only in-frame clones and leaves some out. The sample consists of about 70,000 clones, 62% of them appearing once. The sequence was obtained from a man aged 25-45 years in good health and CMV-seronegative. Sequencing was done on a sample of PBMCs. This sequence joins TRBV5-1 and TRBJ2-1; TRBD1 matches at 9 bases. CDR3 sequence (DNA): TGCGCCAGCAGCTGGGGACAGGGCAATGAGCAGTTCTTC. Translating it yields CASSWGQGNEQFF.